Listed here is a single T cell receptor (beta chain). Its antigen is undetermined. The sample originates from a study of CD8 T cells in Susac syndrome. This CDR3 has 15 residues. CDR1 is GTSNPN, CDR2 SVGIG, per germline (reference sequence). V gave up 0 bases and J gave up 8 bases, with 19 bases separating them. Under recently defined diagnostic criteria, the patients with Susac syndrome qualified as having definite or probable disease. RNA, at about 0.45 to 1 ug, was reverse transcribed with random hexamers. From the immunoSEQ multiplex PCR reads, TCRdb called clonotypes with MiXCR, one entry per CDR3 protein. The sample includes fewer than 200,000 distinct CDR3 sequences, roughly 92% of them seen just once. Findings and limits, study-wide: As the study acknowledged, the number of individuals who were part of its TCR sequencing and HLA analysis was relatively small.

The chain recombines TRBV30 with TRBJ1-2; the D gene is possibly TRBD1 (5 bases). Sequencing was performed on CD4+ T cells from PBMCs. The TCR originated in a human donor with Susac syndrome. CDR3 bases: TGTGCCTGGAGTGTACGAGTGGGGGGACGTAGAGGCTACACCTTC. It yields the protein CAWSVRVGGRRGYTF. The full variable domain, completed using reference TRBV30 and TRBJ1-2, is SQTIHQWPATLVQPVGSPLSLECTVEGTSNPNLYWYRQAAGRGLQLLFYSVGIGQISSEVPQNLSASRPQDRQFILSSKKLLLSDSGFYLCAWSVRVGGRRGYTFGSGTRLTVV.